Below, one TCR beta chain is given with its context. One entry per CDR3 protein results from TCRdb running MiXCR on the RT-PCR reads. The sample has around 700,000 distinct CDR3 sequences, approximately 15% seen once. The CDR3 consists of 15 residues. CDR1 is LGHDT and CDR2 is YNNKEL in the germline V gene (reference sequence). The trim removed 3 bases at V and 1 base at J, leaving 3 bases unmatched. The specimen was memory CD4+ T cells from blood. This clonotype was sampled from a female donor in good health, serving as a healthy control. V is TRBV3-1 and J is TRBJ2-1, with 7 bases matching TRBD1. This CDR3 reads CASSHRDSSYNEQFF. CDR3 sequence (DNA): TGTGCCAGCAGCCACCGGGACAGTTCCTACAATGAGCAGTTCTTC.